A single sample is the source of the 27 T cell receptor beta chains below, sequenced in a study of cytomegalovirus exposure and HLA in healthy donors. The PCR employed 60 Vbeta primers together with 13 Jbeta primers. Method: immunoSEQ multiplex PCR; TCRdb's copy keeps in-frame clones and lacks some. The table lists about 120,000 clones, about 70% of them singletons. The sample comprised PBMCs. These receptors were collected from a young woman in good health and CMV-seronegative.

The genes are TRBV6-4 and TRBJ2-1; 10 bases line up with TRBD1. This CDR3 contains 15 residues. From germline, CDR1 is MRHNA and CDR2 SNTAGT. Trimming at V came to 0 bases and at J to 8 bases, leaving 4 bases not matched to a gene. CDR3 sequence: CASSDSGTGVDEQFF. CDR3 nucleotide sequence: TGTGCCAGCAGTGACTCCGGGACAGGGGTAGATGAGCAGTTCTTC.

The table lists this clone with a few counts. The chain couples TRBV6-5 to TRBJ2-2; D gene uncertain. The length of the CDR3 is 15 residues. Trimming shortened V by 2 bases and J by 6 bases, and 13 bases separated the two germline ends. Germline lookup yields CDR1 MNHEY and CDR2 SVGAGI. The CDR3 protein is CASSYQASPAGELFF. For the CDR3, the DNA is TGTGCCAGCAGTTACCAGGCCAGTCCCGCCGGGGAGCTGTTTTTT.

This sequence joins TRBV7-9 and TRBJ2-1; TRBD1 agrees at 9 bases. CDR3 size: 18 residues. J gave up 0 bases and V 4 bases, and 10 bases lay outside the gene matches. Germline lookup yields CDR1 SEHNR and CDR2 FQNEAQ (reference sequence). The chain's CDR3 is CASSYRGPLLRSYNEQFF. CDR3 DNA: TGTGCCAGCAGCTACAGGGGGCCTTTATTACGCTCCTACAATGAGCAGTTCTTC.

The chain couples TRBV27 to TRBJ1-2; no reliable D call. CDR1 and CDR2 (germline): MNHEY, SMNVEV (reference sequence). V lost 3 bases, J lost 2 bases, and 10 bases lay in between. The CDR3 has 14 residues. The CDR3 loop reads CASSLRKSNYGYTF. In DNA form, the CDR3 reads TGTGCCAGCAGTTTGCGCAAATCAAACTATGGCTACACCTTC.

The chain joins TRBV2 to TRBJ1-5, with 7 bases aligning to TRBD1. The CDR3 is made up of 13 amino acids. Germline V CDR1 and CDR2: SNHLY, FYNNEI. The trim removed 11 bases at V and 0 bases at J, leaving 4 bases unmatched. This CDR3 is CASRGYSNQPQHF. The CDR3 DNA sequence: TGTGCCTCCAGGGGGTATAGCAATCAGCCCCAGCATTTT.

The J gene is TRBJ2-5, the V gene TRBV18, with 8 bases that match TRBD1. Trimming took 3 bases from V and 1 from J; bases not matched to a gene: 4. The CDR3 length is 15 residues. Germline lookup yields CDR1 KGHSH and CDR2 LQKENI. CDR3 coding DNA: TGTGCCAGCTCACCCGAGACAGGGGCCCAAGAGACCCAGTACTTC. Its translation: CASSPETGAQETQYF.

This chain connects TRBV30 to TRBJ2-1, with a weak D call TRBD2 (5 bases). CDR1 is GTSNPN, CDR2 SVGIG, per germline (reference sequence). The CDR3 sequence is 13 residues long. V shed 0 bases and J shed 9 bases, with 12 bases lying between them. The CDR3 DNA reads as TGTGCCTGGAGTGTGAGGACTGGAAGTGAGCAGTTCTTC. This translates into CAWSVRTGSEQFF.

J is TRBJ1-1 and V is TRBV30; D is unresolved. The CDR3 length is 14 residues. CDR1 is GTSNPN, CDR2 SVGIG, per germline (reference sequence). V lost 2 bases, J lost 0 bases, and 10 bases lay in between. Here the CDR3 DNA reads TGTGCCTGGAGTCCGTACTTCCTGAACACTGAAGCTTTCTTT. This codes for CAWSPYFLNTEAFF.

The DNA for the CDR3 is TGTGCCAGCTCGCAGGACAGACATAATTCACCCCTCCACTTT. This translates into CASSQDRHNSPLHF. This sequence joins TRBV18 and TRBJ1-6, with D possibly being TRBD1 (6 bases). CDR3 length equals 14 residues. V was pared by 6 bases and J by 5 bases, with 11 bases between. Germline CDR1 reads KGHSH; CDR2 reads LQKENI. The full variable domain, completed using reference TRBV18 and TRBJ1-6, is NAGVMQNPRHLVRRRGQEARLRCSPMKGHSHVYWYRQLPEEGLKFMVYLQKENIIDESGMPKERFSAEFPKEGPSILRIQQVVRGDSAAYFCASSQDRHNSPLHFGNGTRLTVT.

The chain has TRBV13 and TRBJ1-1; no definite D call. The CDR3 is made up of 14 amino acids. Germline CDR1 and CDR2: PRHDT and FYEKMQ (reference sequence). Between the trimmed V and J ends, which lost 7 bases and 4 bases, there was a span of 16 bases. CDR3 amino acids: CASMHREPGTEAFF. DNA of the CDR3: TGTGCCAGCATGCACCGGGAGCCGGGCACTGAAGCTTTCTTT.

This clone was seen a few times. The V call is TRBV4-1, the J call TRBJ1-2; 8 nucleotides align to TRBD1. J lost 3 bases, V lost 4 bases, and 10 bases had no gene match. The CDR3 totals 16 residues. Germline V CDR1 and CDR2: MGHRA, YSYEKL. The CDR3 nucleotides read TGCGCCAGCAGCCCCGGGACAGGTAGCTTAGACTATGGCTACACCTTC. Translating gives CASSPGTGSLDYGYTF.

V gene TRBV5-1 combines with J gene TRBJ1-1, with a weak D call TRBD1 (5 bases). Per germline, CDR1 SGHRS and CDR2 YFSETQ. V lost 5 bases to trimming and J lost 5 bases, with 13 bases between them. The CDR3 is made up of 13 amino acids. The CDR3 region is CASSIGGSTEAFF. DNA for the CDR3: TGCGCCAGCAGTATCGGGGGGTCTACTGAAGCTTTCTTT.

The V and J genes are TRBV18 and TRBJ2-7; a weak D match, TRBD2 (5 bases). V was trimmed by 4 bases and J by 5 bases, leaving 6 bases between them. This CDR3 has 11 residues. Germline CDR1 KGHSH, CDR2 LQKENI. CDR3 coding DNA: TGTGCCAGCTCACTCGGGGACGAGCAGTACTTC. This gives the protein CASSLGDEQYF.

This clone was found once. This chain links TRBV2 with TRBJ1-3; 9 bases match TRBD1. This CDR3 comprises 16 residues. V was pared by 0 bases and J by 4 bases, with 4 bases of the junction left unmatched. CDR1 SNHLY and CDR2 FYNNEI come from the germline V gene. The DNA for the CDR3 is TGTGCCAGCAGTGAAGCCCCGGGACAGGGAGGAAACACCATATATTTT. Its protein product is CASSEAPGQGGNTIYF. The whole variable domain, filled in from reference TRBV2 and TRBJ1-3, reads EPEVTQTPSHQVTQMGQEVILRCVPISNHLYFYWYRQILGQKVEFLVSFYNNEISEKSEIFDDQFSVERPDGSNFTLKIRSTKLEDSAMYFCASSEAPGQGGNTIYFGEGSWLTVV.

The sample holds a few counts of this clone. The V gene is TRBV6-5, the J gene TRBJ1-2; the D gene is possibly TRBD1 (5 bases). The CDR3 loop spans 11 amino acids. The V end lost 7 bases, the J end lost 4 bases, and 7 bases lay between the germline ends. The germline V gene has CDR1 MNHEY and CDR2 SVGAGI. CDR3 sequence (DNA): TGTGCCAGCACTGACAGCTATGGCTACACCTTC. It specifies CASTDSYGYTF.

V is TRBV6-5 and J is TRBJ1-2, with a weak D call TRBD1 (6 bases). V was clipped by 6 bases and J by 10 bases, with 18 bases between them. Germline assignment: CDR1 MNHEY and CDR2 SVGAGI. CDR3 length: 13 residues. This CDR3 is CASSPGQKGVYTF. CDR3 DNA: TGTGCCAGCAGCCCTGGACAGAAAGGTGTCTACACCTTC.

The rearrangement links TRBV19 to TRBJ1-5; D may be TRBD1 (5 bases). The length of the CDR3 is 13 residues. Deletions cut 6 bases from V and 3 bases from J, with 9 bases between. CDR1 and CDR2 (germline): LNHDA, SQIVND (reference sequence). This chain's CDR3 is CASSWGTNQPQHF. CDR3 DNA: TGTGCCAGTAGCTGGGGCACCAATCAGCCCCAGCATTTT.

This clone was observed a handful of times. The chain uses TRBV5-1 and TRBJ1-2; 9 positions agree with TRBD1. The CDR3 extends over 14 amino acids. The V and J ends lost 4 bases and 1 base, in that order; junction bases with no gene match: 2. Germline V gives CDR1 SGHRS, CDR2 YFSETQ. DNA of the CDR3: TGCGCCAGCAGCAAGGACAGGGGTAACTATGGCTACACCTTC. Translation: CASSKDRGNYGYTF.

This clone was found a few times. V usage is TRBV29-1 and J usage is TRBJ1-2; TRBD1 aligns across 8 bases. V shed 5 bases and J 4 bases; nucleotides not matched to a gene: 9. Germline CDR1 reads SQVTM; CDR2 reads ANQGSEA. CDR3 length equals 14 residues. CDR3 nucleotide sequence: TGCAGCGTTCCCGACAGGGGAGGCGGCTATGGCTACACCTTC. Protein product: CSVPDRGGGYGYTF. Filled out from reference TRBV29-1 and TRBJ1-2, the complete variable domain reads SAVISQKPSRDICQRGTSLTIQCQVDSQVTMMFWYRQQPGQSLTLIATANQGSEATYESGFVIDKFPISRPNLTFSTLTVSNMSPEDSSIYLCSVPDRGGGYGYTFGSGTRLTVV.

This chain connects TRBV6-5 to TRBJ2-7; TRBD2 matches 8 bases. Germline assignment: CDR1 MNHEY and CDR2 SVGAGI. The V segment lost 4 bases and the J segment 7 bases; nucleotides outside the gene matches: 12. CDR3 size: 15 residues. The CDR3 DNA reads TGTGCCAGCAGTTCCCCGGGACTAGGGGTGTGGGAGCAGTACTTC. This codes for CASSSPGLGVWEQYF.

The chain links TRBV6-5 to TRBJ1-1, with D uncertain. CDR1 MNHEY and CDR2 SVGAGI come from the germline V gene. There are 13 residues in the CDR3. V was clipped by 4 bases and J by 1 base, with 7 bases between them. The CDR3 spells CASSFKSNTEAFF. In DNA form, the CDR3 reads TGTGCCAGCAGTTTCAAATCGAACACTGAAGCTTTCTTT.

This clone was detected once. This sequence joins TRBV10-3 and TRBJ1-3; TRBD1 might be the D (6 bases). V dropped 5 bases and J dropped 1 base, with 12 bases sitting between them. Germline lookup yields CDR1 ENHRY and CDR2 SYGVKD. The CDR3 sequence is 15 residues long. This CDR3 reads CAISSDRFSGNTIYF. Here the CDR3 DNA reads TGTGCCATCAGTTCGGACAGATTTTCTGGAAACACCATATATTTT.

The rearrangement joins TRBV9 to TRBJ2-1; 10 bases agree with TRBD2. This CDR3 is built from 16 residues. Per germline, CDR1 SGDLS and CDR2 YYNGEE. With V trimmed by 3 bases and J by 7 bases, 10 bases remained unmatched. The CDR3 bases are TGTGCCAGCAGCGCCCGGACTAGCGGAACCCTGAATGAGCAGTTCTTC. Translating gives CASSARTSGTLNEQFF.

V is TRBV5-1 and J is TRBJ1-1, with 9 bases fitting TRBD1. The CDR3 is 14 residues long. Germline V CDR1 and CDR2: SGHRS, YFSETQ. Trimming at V came to 2 bases and at J to 5 bases, leaving 4 bases not matched to a gene. CDR3 in DNA: TGCGCCAGCAGCTTTACAGGGGGCTGGACTGAAGCTTTCTTT. Translating it yields CASSFTGGWTEAFF.

This sequence joins TRBV30 and TRBJ1-3; possibly TRBD1 for D (5 bases). The CDR3 has 15 residues. Germline CDR1 and CDR2: GTSNPN and SVGIG (reference sequence). Trimming cost V 0 bases and J 2 bases, with 11 bases left between them. CDR3 in DNA: TGTGCCTGGAGTGTATCCAGGGCGGCTGGAAACACCATATATTTT. Its protein product is CAWSVSRAAGNTIYF.

The rearrangement links TRBV7-2 to TRBJ1-5; D unclear. Germline loops: CDR1 SGHTA, CDR2 FQGNSA. The CDR3 has 13 amino acids. V lost 4 bases, J lost 2 bases, and 6 bases lay in between. CDR3 DNA: TGTGCCAGCAGCTATCGAGGCAATCAGCCCCAGCATTTT. This gives the protein CASSYRGNQPQHF.

This rearrangement joins TRBV19 to TRBJ1-1; perhaps TRBD1 as D (6 bases). This CDR3 region has 16 residues. Germline CDR1 and CDR2: LNHDA and SQIVND (reference sequence). The V and J ends lost 4 bases and 4 bases respectively, with 19 bases between them. The CDR3 DNA follows: TGTGCCAGTAGTACATGGGGGTCAGGGGCGAGCACTGAAGCTTTCTTT. Protein sequence: CASSTWGSGASTEAFF.